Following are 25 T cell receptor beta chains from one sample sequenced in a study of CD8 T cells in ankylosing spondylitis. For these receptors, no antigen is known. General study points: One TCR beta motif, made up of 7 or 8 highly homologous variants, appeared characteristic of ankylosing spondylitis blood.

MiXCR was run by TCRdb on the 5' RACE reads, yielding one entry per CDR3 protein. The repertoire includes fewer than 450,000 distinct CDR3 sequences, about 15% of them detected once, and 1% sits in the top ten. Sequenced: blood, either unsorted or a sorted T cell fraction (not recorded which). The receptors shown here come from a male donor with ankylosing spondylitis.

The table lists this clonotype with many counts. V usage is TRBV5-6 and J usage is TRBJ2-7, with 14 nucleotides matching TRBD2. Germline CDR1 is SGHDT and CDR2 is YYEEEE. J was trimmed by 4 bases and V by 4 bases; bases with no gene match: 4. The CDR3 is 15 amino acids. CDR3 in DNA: TGTGCCAGCAGCCCCTGGACTAGCGGGAGGTACGAGCAGTACTTC. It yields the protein CASSPWTSGRYEQYF. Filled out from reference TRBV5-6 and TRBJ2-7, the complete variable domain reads DAGVTQSPTHLIKTRGQQVTLRCSPKSGHDTVSWYQQALGQGPQFIFQYYEEEERQRGNFPDRFSGHQFPNYSSELNVNALLLGDSALYLCASSPWTSGRYEQYFGPGTRLTVT.

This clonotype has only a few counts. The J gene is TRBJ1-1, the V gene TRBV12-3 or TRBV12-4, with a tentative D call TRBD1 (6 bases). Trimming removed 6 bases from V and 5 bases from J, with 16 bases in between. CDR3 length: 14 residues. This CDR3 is CASSHRRGGTEAFF. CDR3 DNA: TGTGCCAGCAGCCATCGGAGAGGGGGGACTGAAGCTTTCTTT.

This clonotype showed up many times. The CDR3 bases are TGTGCCAGCAGTTTATGGTCAGGAGAAGCTTTCTTT. It encodes CASSLWSGEAFF. The chain couples TRBV12-3 or TRBV12-4 to TRBJ1-1; D is unresolved. Trimming stripped 2 bases from V and 8 bases from J, with 9 bases between. This CDR3 spans 12 amino acids.

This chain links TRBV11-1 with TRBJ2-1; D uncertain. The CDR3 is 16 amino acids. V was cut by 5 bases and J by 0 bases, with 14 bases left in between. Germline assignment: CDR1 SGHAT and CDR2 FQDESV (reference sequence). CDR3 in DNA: TGTGCCAGCAGCCCCCAATTTACTACCTCCTACAATGAGCAGTTCTTC. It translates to CASSPQFTTSYNEQFF.

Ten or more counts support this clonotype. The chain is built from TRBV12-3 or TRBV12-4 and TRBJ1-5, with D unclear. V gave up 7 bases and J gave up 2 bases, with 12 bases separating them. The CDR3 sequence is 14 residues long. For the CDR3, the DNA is TGTGCCAGCAATACCCACGGGGGCAATCAGCCCCAGCATTTT. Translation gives CASNTHGGNQPQHF.

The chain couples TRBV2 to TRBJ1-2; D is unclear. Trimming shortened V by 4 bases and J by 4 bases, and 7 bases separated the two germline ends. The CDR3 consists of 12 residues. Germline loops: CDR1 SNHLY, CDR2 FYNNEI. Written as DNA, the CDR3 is TGTGCCAGCAGTGTAGAAGTCTATGGCTACACCTTC. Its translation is CASSVEVYGYTF. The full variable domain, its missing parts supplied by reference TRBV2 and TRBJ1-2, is EPEVTQTPSHQVTQMGQEVILRCVPISNHLYFYWYRQILGQKVEFLVSFYNNEISEKSEIFDDQFSVERPDGSNFTLKIRSTKLEDSAMYFCASSVEVYGYTFGSGTRLTVV.

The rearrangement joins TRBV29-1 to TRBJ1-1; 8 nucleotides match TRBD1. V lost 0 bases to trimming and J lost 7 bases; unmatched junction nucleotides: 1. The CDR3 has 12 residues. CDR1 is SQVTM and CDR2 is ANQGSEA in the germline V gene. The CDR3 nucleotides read TGCAGCGTTGAAGAGGACAGGGATGAAGCTTTCTTT. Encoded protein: CSVEEDRDEAFF.

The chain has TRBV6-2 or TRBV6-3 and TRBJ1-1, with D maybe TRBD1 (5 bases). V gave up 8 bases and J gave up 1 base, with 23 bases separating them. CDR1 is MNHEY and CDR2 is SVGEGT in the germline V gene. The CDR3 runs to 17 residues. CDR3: CASENRLGGRGNTEAFF. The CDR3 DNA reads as TGTGCCAGCGAAAACAGGCTTGGCGGGAGAGGGAACACTGAAGCTTTCTTT.

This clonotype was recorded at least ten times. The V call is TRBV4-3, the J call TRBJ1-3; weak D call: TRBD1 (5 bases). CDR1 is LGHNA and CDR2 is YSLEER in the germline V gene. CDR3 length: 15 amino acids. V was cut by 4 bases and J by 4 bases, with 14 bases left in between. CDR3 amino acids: CASSRSWGEGNTIYF. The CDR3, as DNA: TGCGCCAGCAGCCGGTCTTGGGGCGAAGGAAACACCATATATTTT.

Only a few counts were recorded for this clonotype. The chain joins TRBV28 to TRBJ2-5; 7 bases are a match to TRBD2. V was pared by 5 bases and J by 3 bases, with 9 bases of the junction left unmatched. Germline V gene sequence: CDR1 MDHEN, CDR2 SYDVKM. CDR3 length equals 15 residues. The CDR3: CASSPRVAGKETQYF. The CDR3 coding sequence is TGTGCCAGCAGTCCCCGAGTAGCGGGCAAAGAGACCCAGTACTTC.

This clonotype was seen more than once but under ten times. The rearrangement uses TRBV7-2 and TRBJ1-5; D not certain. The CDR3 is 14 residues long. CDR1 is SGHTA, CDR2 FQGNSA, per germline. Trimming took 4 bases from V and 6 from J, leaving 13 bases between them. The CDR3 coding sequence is TGTGCCAGCAGCTCCCAAGAGGGAGGTCAGCCCCAGCATTTT. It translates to CASSSQEGGQPQHF.

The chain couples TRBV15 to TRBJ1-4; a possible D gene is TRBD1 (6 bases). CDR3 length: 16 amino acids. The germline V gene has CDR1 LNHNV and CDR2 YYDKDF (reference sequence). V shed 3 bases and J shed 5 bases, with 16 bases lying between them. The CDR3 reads CATSSRSGAQNEKLFF. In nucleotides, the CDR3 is TGTGCCACCAGCAGCCGATCGGGGGCGCAAAATGAAAAACTGTTTTTT.

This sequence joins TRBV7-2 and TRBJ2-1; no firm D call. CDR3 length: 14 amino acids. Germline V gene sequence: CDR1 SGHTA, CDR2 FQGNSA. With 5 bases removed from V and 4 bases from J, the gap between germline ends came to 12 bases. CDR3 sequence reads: CASSPYSSYNEQFF. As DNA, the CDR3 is TGTGCCAGCAGCCCCTACTCCTCTTACAATGAGCAGTTCTTC.

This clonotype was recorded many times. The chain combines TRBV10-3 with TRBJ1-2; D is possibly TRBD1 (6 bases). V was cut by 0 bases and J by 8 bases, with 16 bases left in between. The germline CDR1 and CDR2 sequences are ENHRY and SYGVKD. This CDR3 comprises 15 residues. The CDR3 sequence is CAISESIRGAGGYTF. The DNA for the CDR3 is TGTGCCATCAGTGAGTCGATTCGGGGGGCCGGCGGCTACACCTTC.

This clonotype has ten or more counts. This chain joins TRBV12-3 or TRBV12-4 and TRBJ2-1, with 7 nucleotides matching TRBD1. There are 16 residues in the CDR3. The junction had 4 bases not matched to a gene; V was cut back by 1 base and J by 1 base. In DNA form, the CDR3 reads TGTGCCAGCAGTTTAGGACAGGGTGGTTCCTACAATGAGCAGTTCTTC. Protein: CASSLGQGGSYNEQFF.

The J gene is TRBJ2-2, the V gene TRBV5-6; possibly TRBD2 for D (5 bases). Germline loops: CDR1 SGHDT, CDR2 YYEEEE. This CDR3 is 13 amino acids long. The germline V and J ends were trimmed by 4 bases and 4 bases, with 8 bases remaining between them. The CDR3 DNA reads TGTGCCAGCAGCCTCGGGATCACCGGGGAGCTGTTTTTT. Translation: CASSLGITGELFF.

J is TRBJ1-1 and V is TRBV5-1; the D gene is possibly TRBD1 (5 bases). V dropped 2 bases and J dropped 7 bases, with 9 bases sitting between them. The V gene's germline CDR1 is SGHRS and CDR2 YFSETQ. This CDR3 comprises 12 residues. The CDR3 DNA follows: TGCGCCAGCAGCTTTCAGGGTGGTGAAGCTTTCTTT. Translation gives CASSFQGGEAFF.

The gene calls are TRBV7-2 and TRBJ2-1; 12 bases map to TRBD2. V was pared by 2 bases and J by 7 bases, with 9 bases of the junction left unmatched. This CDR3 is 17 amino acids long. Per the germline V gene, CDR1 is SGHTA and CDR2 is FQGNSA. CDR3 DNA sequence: TGTGCCAGCAGCTTAAGGTTTACTAGCGGGAGGAGGAATGAGCAGTTCTTC. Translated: CASSLRFTSGRRNEQFF.

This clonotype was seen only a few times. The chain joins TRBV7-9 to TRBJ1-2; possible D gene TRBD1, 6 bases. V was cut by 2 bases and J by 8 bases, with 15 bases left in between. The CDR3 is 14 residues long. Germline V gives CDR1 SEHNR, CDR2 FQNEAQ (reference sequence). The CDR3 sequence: CASSLSQGIGGYTF. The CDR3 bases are TGTGCCAGCAGCTTAAGTCAGGGGATTGGCGGCTACACCTTC.

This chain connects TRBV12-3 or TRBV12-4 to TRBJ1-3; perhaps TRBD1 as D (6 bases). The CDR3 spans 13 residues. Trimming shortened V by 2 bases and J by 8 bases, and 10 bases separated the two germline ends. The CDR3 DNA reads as TGTGCCAGCAGTTTAACAGGGTATGACACCATATATTTT. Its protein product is CASSLTGYDTIYF.

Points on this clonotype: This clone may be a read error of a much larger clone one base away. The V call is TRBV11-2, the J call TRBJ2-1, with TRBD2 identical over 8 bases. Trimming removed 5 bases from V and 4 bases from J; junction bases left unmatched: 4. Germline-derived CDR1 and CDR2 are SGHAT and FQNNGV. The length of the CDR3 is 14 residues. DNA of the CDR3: TGTGCCAGCAGCCTGACTAGCGCTTACAATGAGCAGTTCTTC. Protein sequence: CASSLTSAYNEQFF.

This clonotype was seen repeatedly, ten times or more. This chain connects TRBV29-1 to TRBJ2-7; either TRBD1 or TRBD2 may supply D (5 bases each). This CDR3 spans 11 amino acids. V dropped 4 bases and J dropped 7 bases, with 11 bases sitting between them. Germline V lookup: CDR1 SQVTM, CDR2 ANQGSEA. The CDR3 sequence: CSVAGSREQYF. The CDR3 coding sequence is TGCAGCGTTGCAGGGAGTAGGGAGCAGTACTTC.

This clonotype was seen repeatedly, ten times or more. CDR3 sequence: CSASAAGGVAADTQYF. As DNA, the CDR3 is TGCAGTGCTAGCGCCGCCGGGGGGGTAGCGGCAGATACGCAGTATTTT. J is TRBJ2-3 and V is TRBV20-1, with 8 bases matching TRBD2. Germline V gives CDR1 DFQATT, CDR2 SNEGSKA (reference sequence). This CDR3 region has 16 residues. With V trimmed by 3 bases and J by 4 bases, 12 bases remained unmatched.

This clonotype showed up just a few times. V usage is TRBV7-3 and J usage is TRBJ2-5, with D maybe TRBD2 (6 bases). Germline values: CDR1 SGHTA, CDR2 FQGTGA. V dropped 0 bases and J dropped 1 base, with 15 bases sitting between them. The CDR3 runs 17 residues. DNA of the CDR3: TGTGCCAGCAGCTTAACGGGGGGACTGAATTCCCAAGAGACCCAGTACTTC. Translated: CASSLTGGLNSQETQYF.

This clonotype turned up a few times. The CDR3 bases are TGCAGTGTGGGGGGGGTCGATACGCAGTATTTT. Encoded protein: CSVGGVDTQYF. This chain uses TRBV20-1 with TRBJ2-3; 7 bases line up with TRBD2. Per germline, CDR1 DFQATT and CDR2 SNEGSKA (reference sequence). This CDR3 comprises 11 residues. Trimming removed 7 bases from V and 6 bases from J; junction bases left unmatched: 4.